Below are 22 T cell receptor beta chains sequenced from a single sample in a study of cytomegalovirus exposure and HLA in healthy donors. The PCR made use of 60 Vbeta and 13 Jbeta primers. TCRdb keeps only in-frame clones here, not all; method: immunoSEQ multiplex PCR. The data show about 120,000 clones, around 74% seen once. Sequencing was carried out using PBMCs. The receptor source for this set is a man aged 55 to 69 in good health and CMV-seropositive.

This chain joins TRBV2 and TRBJ1-2, with TRBD1 as a possible D gene (5 bases). Germline CDR1 is SNHLY and CDR2 is FYNNEI. V was cut by 2 bases and J by 4 bases, with 14 bases left in between. This CDR3 has 15 amino acids. CDR3 amino acids: CASSEREGNPYGYTF. The CDR3 DNA is TGTGCCAGCAGTGAAAGGGAGGGGAATCCCTATGGCTACACCTTC.

The J gene is TRBJ2-2, the V gene TRBV6-1, with TRBD2 matching over 8 bases. Germline CDR1 is MNHNS and CDR2 is SASEGT. With 4 bases clipped from V and 4 bases from J, the junction kept 5 bases outside the gene matches. This CDR3 is built from 15 residues. CDR3 DNA: TGTGCCAGCAGTGTGATAGCGGGGACCACCGGGGAGCTGTTTTTT. This gives the protein CASSVIAGTTGELFF.

The table lists this clone with a count of one. The V gene is TRBV5-1, the J gene TRBJ1-3; D unresolved. The CDR3 spans 14 residues. CDR1 and CDR2 (germline): SGHRS, YFSETQ. The V end was cut by 4 bases, the J end by 0 bases, with 8 bases between. In DNA form, the CDR3 reads TGCGCCAGCAGCCCCGAGAGCTCTGGAAACACCATATATTTT. Translated: CASSPESSGNTIYF.

Only one count was recorded for this clone. This chain links TRBV29-1 with TRBJ1-2; 8 bases match TRBD1. The germline V gene encodes CDR1 SQVTM and CDR2 ANQGSEA. The J segment lost 5 bases and the V segment lost 4 bases, leaving 6 bases of the junction unmatched. The CDR3 runs to 13 residues. The CDR3 coding sequence is TGCAGCGTTGGTCCCCGACAGGGGTATGGCTACACCTTC. This gives the protein CSVGPRQGYGYTF.

V gene TRBV10-1 combines with J gene TRBJ1-2; possible D gene TRBD1, 6 bases. This CDR3 has 13 residues. Germline CDR1 WNHNN, CDR2 SYGVQD (reference sequence). Trimming pared 4 bases from V and 8 bases from J, leaving 14 bases between. CDR3: CASSGTATMGYTF. DNA of the CDR3: TGCGCCAGCAGTGGGACAGCAACTATGGGCTACACCTTC.

The CDR3 protein is CASSEYSAGGNTEAFF. The CDR3 nucleotides read TGCGCCAGCAGTGAGTATTCGGCAGGGGGGAACACTGAAGCTTTCTTT. The rearrangement joins TRBV10-1 to TRBJ1-1; 7 positions match TRBD1. V dropped 1 base and J dropped 1; count of bases not matched to a gene: 6. CDR1 and CDR2 from the germline V gene are WNHNN and SYGVQD (reference sequence). This CDR3 region has 16 residues.

The chain couples TRBV4-2 to TRBJ1-1, with 7 bases identical to TRBD1. In germline, CDR1 is LGHNA, CDR2 YNFKEQ. The CDR3 is 15 residues long. Losses at the gene ends were 0 bases for V and 1 base for J; bases not matched to a gene: 2. CDR3 sequence: CASSQDYRGNTEAFF. CDR3 DNA sequence: TGTGCCAGCAGCCAAGACTACAGGGGGAACACTGAAGCTTTCTTT.

This CDR3 is CSVENGAHGAFF. Written as DNA, the CDR3 is TGCAGCGTTGAAAATGGGGCCCACGGGGCTTTCTTT. V and J are TRBV29-1 and TRBJ1-1; a weak D match, TRBD1 (5 bases). Per germline, CDR1 SQVTM and CDR2 ANQGSEA. Trimming took 2 bases from V and 11 from J, leaving 15 bases between them. The CDR3 loop spans 12 amino acids.

The chain is built from TRBV2 and TRBJ1-1, with D perhaps TRBD1 (6 bases). V was clipped by 5 bases and J by 0 bases, with 13 bases between them. The CDR3 sequence is 15 residues long. Germline V gives CDR1 SNHLY, CDR2 FYNNEI. The CDR3 DNA reads as TGTGCCAGCAGTTCGACAGGAAAAATGAACACTGAAGCTTTCTTT. The encoded protein is CASSSTGKMNTEAFF.

The rearrangement uses TRBV2 and TRBJ1-1, with D perhaps matching TRBD1 (6 bases). The CDR3 length is 12 residues. CDR1 SNHLY and CDR2 FYNNEI come from the germline V gene. The V and J ends lost 4 bases and 9 bases respectively, with 12 bases between them. The CDR3: CASSVEQGKAFF. CDR3 nucleotides: TGTGCCAGCAGTGTAGAACAGGGTAAAGCTTTCTTT.

The chain employs TRBV5-8 and TRBJ2-3, with D maybe TRBD2 (5 bases). Trimming shortened V by 4 bases and J by 0 bases, and 18 bases separated the two germline ends. Per germline, CDR1 SGHTS and CDR2 YDEGEE. The CDR3 sequence is 17 residues long. The CDR3 region is CASSPYVGRTSTDTQYF. As DNA, the CDR3 is TGTGCCAGCAGCCCCTACGTGGGGAGAACTAGCACAGATACGCAGTATTTT.

The chain has TRBV5-1 and TRBJ1-1, with 7 bases aligning to TRBD1. Per germline, CDR1 SGHRS and CDR2 YFSETQ. The CDR3 is made up of 15 amino acids. With 5 bases clipped from V and 1 base from J, the junction kept 8 bases outside the gene matches. This CDR3 reads CASSSLGTANTEAFF. The CDR3 coding sequence is TGCGCCAGCAGTTCCTTAGGGACAGCGAACACTGAAGCTTTCTTT.

V is TRBV14 and J is TRBJ1-1; tentatively, D is TRBD1 (5 bases). The CDR3 is 16 amino acids. The germline CDR1 and CDR2 sequences are SGHDN and FVKESK. Trimming removed 0 bases from V and 4 bases from J, with 15 bases in between. The CDR3 coding sequence is TGTGCCAGCAGCCAAGATCGGCGCCAGGGAGGCACTGAAGCTTTCTTT. It translates to CASSQDRRQGGTEAFF.

The rearrangement joins TRBV6-5 to TRBJ1-1; the match to TRBD1 covers 10 bases. Germline CDR1 reads MNHEY; CDR2 reads SVGAGI. The trim removed 4 bases at V and 6 bases at J, leaving 5 bases unmatched. CDR3 length: 14 amino acids. CDR3 sequence (DNA): TGTGCCAGCAGTTGGGGACAGGGGCGCGCTGAAGCTTTCTTT. Translated, it gives CASSWGQGRAEAFF.

The chain couples TRBV7-9 to TRBJ1-5, with TRBD1 matching 8 bases. The CDR3 loop spans 15 amino acids. Germline loops: CDR1 SEHNR, CDR2 FQNEAQ (reference sequence). V lost 5 bases and J lost 3; bases outside the gene matches: 6. CDR3 DNA sequence: TGTGCCAGCAGCCGGACAGGGAATAACAATCAGCCCCAGCATTTT. Translated: CASSRTGNNNQPQHF.

The chain is built from TRBV19 and TRBJ2-2; maybe TRBD2 (5 bases). This CDR3 is 15 amino acids long. Trimming pared 3 bases from V and 2 bases from J, leaving 10 bases between. Per the germline V gene, CDR1 is LNHDA and CDR2 is SQIVND (reference sequence). Here the CDR3 reads CASSIQRPNTGELFF. As DNA, the CDR3 is TGTGCCAGTAGTATCCAGCGGCCTAACACCGGGGAGCTGTTTTTT.

The sample holds one count of this clone. This chain connects TRBV6-1 to TRBJ2-7, with a weak D call TRBD1 (6 bases). The CDR3 consists of 13 residues. Germline V lookup: CDR1 MNHNS, CDR2 SASEGT. Trimming pared 4 bases from V and 3 bases from J, leaving 10 bases between. The CDR3 reads CASSVQGYYEQYF. The CDR3 bases are TGTGCCAGCAGTGTACAGGGTTACTACGAGCAGTACTTC.

The chain employs TRBV9 and TRBJ2-5, with 8 nucleotides matching TRBD2. This CDR3 has 18 amino acids. From germline, CDR1 is SGDLS and CDR2 YYNGEE. V lost 0 bases and J lost 2; bases outside the gene matches: 12. The CDR3 is CASSVAPAGGTYQETQYF. CDR3 bases: TGTGCCAGCAGCGTAGCTCCGGCGGGGGGCACCTATCAAGAGACCCAGTACTTC.

This clone has more than one count but fewer than ten. The V call is TRBV6-6, the J call TRBJ2-1; 8 bases are a match to TRBD2. Germline values: CDR1 MNHNY, CDR2 SVGAGI (reference sequence). V trimming: 7 bases; J trimming: 2 bases; junction bases outside the gene matches: 7. CDR3 size: 15 residues. As DNA, the CDR3 is TGTGCCAGCACTAAGCGGGAGAATCCCTACAATGAGCAGTTCTTC. It specifies CASTKRENPYNEQFF.

J is TRBJ1-5 and V is TRBV21-1. TRBV21-1 is a pseudogene segment. CDR3 length: 16 amino acids. The CDR3 spells CASSNEAGVANQPQHF. In DNA, the CDR3 is TGTGCCAGCAGCAATGAAGCCGGAGTAGCAAATCAGCCCCAGCATTTT.

J is TRBJ2-3 and V is TRBV2; 9 positions agree with TRBD1. V lost 6 bases and J lost 1; bases outside the gene matches: 8. The CDR3 runs to 16 residues. Germline V gives CDR1 SNHLY, CDR2 FYNNEI. The CDR3 reads CASSEDRGRGTDTQYF. In DNA, the CDR3 is TGTGCCAGCAGCGAGGACAGGGGACGGGGCACAGATACGCAGTATTTT.

For the CDR3, the DNA is TGTGCCAGCAAGGCGGCAGGGCGTAATGAAAAACTGTTTTTT. Its translation: CASKAAGRNEKLFF. The chain is built from TRBV14 and TRBJ1-4, with a tentative D call TRBD1 (5 bases). CDR1 and CDR2 from the germline V gene are SGHDN and FVKESK. The CDR3 is 14 amino acids. The V end lost 7 bases, the J end lost 4 bases, and 13 bases lay between the germline ends.